The 13 T cell receptor beta chains presented below share a single source sample, sequenced in a study of blood T cell repertoires in COVID-19. Method: immunoSEQ multiplex PCR; TCRdb's copy keeps in-frame clones and lacks some. The sample has around 150,000 clones, 65% to 80% seen once. Source material: peripheral blood. Receptor source: a man aged 55 to 70 with acute or convalescent COVID-19.

The J gene is TRBJ2-2, the V gene TRBV3-1 (or the pseudogene TRBV3-2); D is unclear. The CDR3 is 14 amino acids. The V gene's germline CDR1 is LGHDT and CDR2 YNNKEL (reference sequence). V was clipped by 0 bases and J by 6 bases, with 8 bases between them. The DNA for the CDR3 is TGTGCCAGCAGCCAAGATAGTCTGCCCGGGGAGCTGTTTTTT. Protein product: CASSQDSLPGELFF.

The chain uses TRBV11-1 and TRBJ2-5, with 7 bases matching TRBD2. Trimming cost V 5 bases and J 5 bases; bases outside gene matches: 11. The germline V gene has CDR1 SGHAT and CDR2 FQDESV (reference sequence). The CDR3 is 15 amino acids. The CDR3 coding sequence is TGTGCCAGCAGCCCCTTAGCGGGCGACCGGGAGACCCAGTACTTC. Translated, it gives CASSPLAGDRETQYF.

This rearrangement joins TRBV7-9 to TRBJ2-1; D gene unclear. The CDR3 totals 14 residues. The germline V gene has CDR1 SEHNR and CDR2 FQNEAQ (reference sequence). The germline V and J ends were trimmed by 8 bases and 3 bases, with 14 bases remaining between them. The CDR3 is CASVGSFGYNEQFF. CDR3 coding DNA: TGTGCCAGCGTGGGTAGCTTCGGCTACAATGAGCAGTTCTTC. Combining the CDR3 with reference TRBV7-9 and TRBJ2-1 gives the whole variable domain DTGVSQNPRHKITKRGQNVTFRCDPISEHNRLYWYRQTLGQGPEFLTYFQNEAQLEKSRLLSDRFSAERPKGSFSTLEIQRTEQGDSAMYLCASVGSFGYNEQFFGPGTRLTVL.

This clone was observed a few times. This chain connects TRBV27 to TRBJ2-3, with a possible D match to TRBD2 (6 bases). The CDR3 runs 15 residues. Trimming removed 2 bases at V and 3 bases at J, with 12 bases between. CDR1 is MNHEY, CDR2 SMNVEV, per germline (reference sequence). Written as DNA, the CDR3 is TGTGCCAGCAGTTTAATCTTCGGGACTACAGATACGCAGTATTTT. This encodes CASSLIFGTTDTQYF.

Only one count was recorded for this clone. J is TRBJ2-3 and V is TRBV5-4; perhaps TRBD1 as D (5 bases). CDR3 length equals 15 residues. Germline CDR1 SGHNT, CDR2 YYREEE (reference sequence). V was shortened by 0 bases and J by 4 bases, with 12 bases between the two germline ends. CDR3 nucleotide sequence: TGTGCCAGCAGCTTGGTTCAGGGTCGGGCAGATACGCAGTATTTT. Protein: CASSLVQGRADTQYF. The variable domain in full, completed from reference TRBV5-4 and TRBJ2-3, reads ETGVTQSPTHLIKTRGQQVTLRCSSQSGHNTVSWYQQALGQGPQFIFQYYREEENGRGNFPPRFSGLQFPNYSSELNVNALELDDSALYLCASSLVQGRADTQYFGPGTRLTVL.

A remark on this clone: The sample carries other DNA sequences with the same CDR3. The V and J genes are TRBV27 and TRBJ2-6; D not certain. Looked up from germline, CDR1 is MNHEY and CDR2 is SMNVEV (reference sequence). The CDR3 is 14 residues long. V was cut by 1 base and J by 3 bases, with 4 bases left in between. CDR3 sequence reads: CASSLLSGANVLTF. CDR3 DNA sequence: TGTGCCAGCAGTTTATTGAGTGGGGCCAACGTCCTGACTTTC.

This clone has just a few counts. The rearrangement joins TRBV5-1 to TRBJ1-3, with D tentatively TRBD1 (5 bases). The germline gives CDR1 SGHRS, CDR2 YFSETQ. CDR3 length equals 16 residues. The V and J ends lost 0 bases and 4 bases respectively, with 14 bases between them. The CDR3 DNA follows: TGCGCCAGCAGCTTGGCCCCTCAGGGCCTCGGAAACACCATATATTTT. Translation: CASSLAPQGLGNTIYF.

A few counts support this clone. This chain's CDR3 is CASSLSLGAGNTEAFF. CDR3 in DNA: TGTGCCAGCAGTTTATCGTTAGGCGCGGGGAACACTGAAGCTTTCTTT. The V call is TRBV27, the J call TRBJ1-1; D is undetermined. The V and J ends lost 0 bases and 1 base respectively, with 12 bases between them. Per germline, CDR1 MNHEY and CDR2 SMNVEV (reference sequence). The CDR3 loop spans 16 amino acids.

The CDR3 protein is CASSFTTGQETQYF. CDR3 nucleotides: TGTGCCAGCAGCTTTACGACAGGGCAGGAGACCCAGTACTTC. The chain uses TRBV7-6 and TRBJ2-5; 7 positions agree with TRBD1. This CDR3 contains 14 residues. Unmatched junction bases numbered 6, after V lost 3 bases and J lost 5 bases. Germline V gene data show CDR1 as SGHVS and CDR2 as FNYEAQ.

The V call is TRBV18, the J call TRBJ1-6; TRBD1 agrees at 7 bases. J lost 6 bases, V lost 3 bases, and 8 bases had no gene match. Per germline, CDR1 KGHSH and CDR2 LQKENI. This CDR3 spans 16 amino acids. CDR3: CASSPLGGTVNSPLHF. CDR3 nucleotides: TGTGCCAGCTCACCGCTTGGCGGGACAGTTAATTCACCCCTCCACTTT. Together with reference TRBV18 and TRBJ1-6, the CDR3 gives the full variable domain: NAGVMQNPRHLVRRRGQEARLRCSPMKGHSHVYWYRQLPEEGLKFMVYLQKENIIDESGMPKERFSAEFPKEGPSILRIQQVVRGDSAAYFCASSPLGGTVNSPLHFGNGTRLTVT.

The V and J genes are TRBV5-6 and TRBJ2-4; TRBD2 might be the D (6 bases). V was clipped by 0 bases and J by 6 bases, with 10 bases between them. The germline V gene encodes CDR1 SGHDT and CDR2 YYEEEE. CDR3 length: 14 amino acids. In DNA, the CDR3 is TGTGCCAGCAGCTTGGGGAATAGCGGAAACATTCAGTACTTC. Translated, it gives CASSLGNSGNIQYF.

This clone showed up just a few times. The CDR3 loop is CASKTAGAIFNYGYTF. CDR3 nucleotide sequence: TGTGCCAGTAAGACGGCAGGGGCGATATTTAACTATGGCTACACCTTC. V is TRBV19 and J is TRBJ1-2; the D gene is possibly TRBD1 (6 bases). V was trimmed by 7 bases and J by 1 base, leaving 19 bases between them. CDR3 size: 16 residues. CDR1 and CDR2 (germline): LNHDA, SQIVND (reference sequence).

The rearrangement joins TRBV18 to TRBJ2-7, with D maybe TRBD1 (5 bases). V lost 3 bases and J lost 0, with 9 bases in between. This CDR3 has 14 amino acids. Germline CDR1 and CDR2: KGHSH and LQKENI. The CDR3 sequence: CASSPTDGSYEQYF. CDR3 nucleotides: TGTGCCAGCTCACCGACAGACGGCTCCTACGAGCAGTACTTC.